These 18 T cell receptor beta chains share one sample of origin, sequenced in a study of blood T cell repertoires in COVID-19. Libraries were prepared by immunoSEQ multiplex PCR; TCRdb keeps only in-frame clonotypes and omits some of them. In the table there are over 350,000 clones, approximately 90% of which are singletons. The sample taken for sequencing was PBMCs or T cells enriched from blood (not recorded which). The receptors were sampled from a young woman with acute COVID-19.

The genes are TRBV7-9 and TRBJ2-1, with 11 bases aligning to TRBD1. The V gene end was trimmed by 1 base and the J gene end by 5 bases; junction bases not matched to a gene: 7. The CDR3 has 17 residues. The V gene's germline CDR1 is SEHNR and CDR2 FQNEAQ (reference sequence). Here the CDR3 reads CASSLVGQGALNNEQFF. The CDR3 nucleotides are TGTGCCAGCAGCTTAGTTGGACAGGGGGCGCTGAACAATGAGCAGTTCTTC. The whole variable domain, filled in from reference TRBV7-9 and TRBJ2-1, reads DTGVSQNPRHKITKRGQNVTFRCDPISEHNRLYWYRQTLGQGPEFLTYFQNEAQLEKSRLLSDRFSAERPKGSFSTLEIQRTEQGDSAMYLCASSLVGQGALNNEQFFGPGTRLTVL.

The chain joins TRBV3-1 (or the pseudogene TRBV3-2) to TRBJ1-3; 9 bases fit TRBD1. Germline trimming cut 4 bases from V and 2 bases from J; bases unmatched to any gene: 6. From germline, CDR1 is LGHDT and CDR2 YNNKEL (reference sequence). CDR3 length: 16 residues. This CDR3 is CASSRTGDFPGNTIYF. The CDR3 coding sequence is TGTGCCAGCAGCCGGACAGGGGATTTCCCTGGAAACACCATATATTTT.

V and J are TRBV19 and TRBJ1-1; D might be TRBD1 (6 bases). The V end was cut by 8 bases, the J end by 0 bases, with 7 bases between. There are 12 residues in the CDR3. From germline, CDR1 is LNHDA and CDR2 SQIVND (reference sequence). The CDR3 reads CASQGMNTEAFF. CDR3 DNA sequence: TGTGCCAGTCAGGGGATGAACACTGAAGCTTTCTTT. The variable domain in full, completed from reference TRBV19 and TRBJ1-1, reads DGGITQSPKYLFRKEGQNVTLSCEQNLNHDAMYWYRQDPGQGLRLIYYSQIVNDFQKGDIAEGYSVSREKKESFPLTVTSAQKNPTAFYLCASQGMNTEAFFGQGTRLTVV.

CDR3 in DNA: TGCAGTGCTAGTTTGGCCGGGACAGCTTATAATCAGCCCCAGCATTTT. This translates into CSASLAGTAYNQPQHF. J is TRBJ1-5 and V is TRBV20-1; 7 nucleotides match TRBD1. Germline lookup yields CDR1 DFQATT and CDR2 SNEGSKA (reference sequence). The trim removed 3 bases at V and 4 bases at J, leaving 12 bases unmatched. The CDR3 runs to 16 residues.

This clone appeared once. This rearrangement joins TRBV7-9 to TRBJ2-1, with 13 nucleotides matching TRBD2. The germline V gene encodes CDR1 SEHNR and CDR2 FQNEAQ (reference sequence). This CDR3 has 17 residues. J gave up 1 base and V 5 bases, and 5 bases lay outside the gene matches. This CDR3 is CASSERLAGGSYNEQFF. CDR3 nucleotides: TGTGCCAGCAGCGAGAGACTAGCGGGAGGTTCCTACAATGAGCAGTTCTTC.

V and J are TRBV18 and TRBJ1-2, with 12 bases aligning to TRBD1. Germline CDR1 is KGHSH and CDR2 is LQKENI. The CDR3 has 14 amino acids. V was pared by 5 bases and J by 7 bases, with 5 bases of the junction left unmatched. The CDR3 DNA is TGTGCCAGCTCAATGGGACAGGGGGCTGTTGGCTACACCTTC. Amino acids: CASSMGQGAVGYTF.

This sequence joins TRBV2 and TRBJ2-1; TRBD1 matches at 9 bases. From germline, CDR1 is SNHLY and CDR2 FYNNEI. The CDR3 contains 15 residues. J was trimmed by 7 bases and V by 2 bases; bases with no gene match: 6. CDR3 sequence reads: CASSENRGLLNEQFF. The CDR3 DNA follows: TGTGCCAGCAGTGAAAACAGGGGGCTCCTGAATGAGCAGTTCTTC.

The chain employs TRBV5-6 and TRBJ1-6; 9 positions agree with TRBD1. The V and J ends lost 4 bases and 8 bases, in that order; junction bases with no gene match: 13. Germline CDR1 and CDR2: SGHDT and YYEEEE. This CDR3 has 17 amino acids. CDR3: CASSAAMDRGFYSPLHF. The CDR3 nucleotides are TGTGCCAGCAGCGCGGCAATGGACAGGGGTTTTTATTCACCCCTCCACTTT.

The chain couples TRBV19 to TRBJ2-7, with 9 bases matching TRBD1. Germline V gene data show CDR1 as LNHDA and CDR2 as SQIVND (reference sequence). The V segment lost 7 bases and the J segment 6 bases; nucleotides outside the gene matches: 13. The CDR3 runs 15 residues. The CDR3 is CASTAGQGGLREQYF. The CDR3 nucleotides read TGTGCCAGTACCGCGGGACAGGGAGGCCTACGCGAGCAGTACTTC.

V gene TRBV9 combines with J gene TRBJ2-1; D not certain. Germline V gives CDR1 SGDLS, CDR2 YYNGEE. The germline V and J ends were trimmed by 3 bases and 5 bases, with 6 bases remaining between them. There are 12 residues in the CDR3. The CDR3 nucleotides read TGTGCCAGCAGCGCCAACAACAATGAGCAGTTCTTC. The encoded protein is CASSANNNEQFF.

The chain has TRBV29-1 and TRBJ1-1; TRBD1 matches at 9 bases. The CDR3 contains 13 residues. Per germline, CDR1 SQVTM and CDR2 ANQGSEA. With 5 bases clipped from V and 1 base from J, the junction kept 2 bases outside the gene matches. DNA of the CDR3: TGCAGCGTTCTGACAGGGGGGAACACTGAAGCTTTCTTT. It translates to CSVLTGGNTEAFF.

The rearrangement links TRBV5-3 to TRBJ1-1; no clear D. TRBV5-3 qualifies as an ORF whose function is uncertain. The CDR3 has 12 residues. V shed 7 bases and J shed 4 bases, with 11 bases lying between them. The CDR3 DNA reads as TGTGCCAGAGCCGGGAGAGGCACTGAAGCTTTCTTT. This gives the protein CARAGRGTEAFF.

CDR3 nucleotide sequence: TGCAGTGCTAGTATCGGGACAGGGAACTATGGCTACACCTTC. Its translation: CSASIGTGNYGYTF. This rearrangement joins TRBV20-1 to TRBJ1-2; 9 bases fit TRBD1. Trimming removed 3 bases from V and 2 bases from J; junction bases left unmatched: 4. Germline-derived CDR1 and CDR2 are DFQATT and SNEGSKA (reference sequence). The CDR3 sequence is 14 residues long.

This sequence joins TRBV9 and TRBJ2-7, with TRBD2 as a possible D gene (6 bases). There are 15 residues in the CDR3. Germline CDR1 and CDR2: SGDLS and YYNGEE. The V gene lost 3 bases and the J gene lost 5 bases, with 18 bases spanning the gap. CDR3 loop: CASSAGGGGDHEQYF. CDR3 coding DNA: TGTGCCAGCAGCGCCGGGGGTGGTGGAGACCACGAGCAGTACTTC. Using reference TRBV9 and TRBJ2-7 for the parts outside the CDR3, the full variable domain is DSGVTQTPKHLITATGQRVTLRCSPRSGDLSVYWYQQSLDQGLQFLIQYYNGEERAKGNILERFSAQQFPDLHSELNLSSLELGDSALYFCASSAGGGGDHEQYFGPGTRLTVT.

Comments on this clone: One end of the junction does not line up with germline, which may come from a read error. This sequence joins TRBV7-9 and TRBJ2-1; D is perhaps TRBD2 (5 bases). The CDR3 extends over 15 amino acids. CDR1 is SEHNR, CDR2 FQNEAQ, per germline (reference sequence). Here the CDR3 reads CASSFSPDSNNEQFF. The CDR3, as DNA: TGTGCCAGCAGCTTTAGCCCGGACTCCAACAATGAGCAGTTCTTC.

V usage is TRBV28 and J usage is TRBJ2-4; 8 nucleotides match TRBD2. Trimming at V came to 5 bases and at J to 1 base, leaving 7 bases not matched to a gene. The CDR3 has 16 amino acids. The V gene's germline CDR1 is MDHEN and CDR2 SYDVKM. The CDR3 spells CASSNSGSGAKNIQYF. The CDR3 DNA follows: TGTGCCAGCAGTAACAGCGGGAGTGGGGCCAAAAACATTCAGTACTTC. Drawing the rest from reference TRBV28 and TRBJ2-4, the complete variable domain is DVKVTQSSRYLVKRTGEKVFLECVQDMDHENMFWYRQDPGLGLRLIYFSYDVKMKEKGDIPEGYSVSREKKERFSLILESASTNQTSMYLCASSNSGSGAKNIQYFGAGTRLSVL.

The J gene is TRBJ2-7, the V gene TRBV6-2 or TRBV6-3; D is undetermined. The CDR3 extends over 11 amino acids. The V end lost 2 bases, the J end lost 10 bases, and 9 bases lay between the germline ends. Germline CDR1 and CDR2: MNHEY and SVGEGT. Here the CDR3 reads CASSYATDQYF. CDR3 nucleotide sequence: TGTGCCAGCAGTTACGCAACAGACCAGTACTTC.

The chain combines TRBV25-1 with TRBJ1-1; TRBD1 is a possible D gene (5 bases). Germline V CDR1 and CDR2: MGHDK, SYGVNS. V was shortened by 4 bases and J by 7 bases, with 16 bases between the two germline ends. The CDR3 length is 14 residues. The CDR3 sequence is CASSARRGPDEAFF. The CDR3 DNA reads TGTGCCAGCAGTGCAAGGAGGGGCCCGGATGAAGCTTTCTTT.